Included here is one T cell receptor beta chain sequence, with context. Its antigen is unknown. Individuals who donated were healthy Caucasians from Russia aged roughly 6 to 90. A second about 6 to 11 cycle PCR used barcoded and J-beta primers. All cDNA molecules were each tagged by a template-switch adaptor with 12 random nucleotides. TCRdb used MiXCR to reprocess the 5' RACE reads, holding one entry per CDR3 protein. The sample has 1.6 million or so distinct CDR3 sequences, about 35% seen once. These data come from a study of blood T cells in healthy people across ages. Study-wide results and caveats: Samples with more naive T cells showed higher observed beta diversity.

Germline CDR1 is SGHDT and CDR2 is YYEEEE. V was shortened by 2 bases and J by 13 bases, with 15 bases between the two germline ends. The CDR3 runs 12 residues. The origin of this receptor is a woman in her twenties or thirties in good health. Sequencing used blood. This chain joins TRBV5-6 and TRBJ1-1; D is possibly TRBD1 (6 bases). The CDR3 sequence: CASSFGDTGVFF. In DNA form, the CDR3 reads TGTGCCAGCAGCTTTGGGGACACGGGAGTTTTCTTT.